The 29 T cell receptor beta chains listed next were all sequenced from one sample in a study of T cell changes during pregnancy in multiple sclerosis. The method was immunoSEQ multiplex PCR; TCRdb's version includes in-frame clones alone and lacks a portion of them. The sample carries about 48,000 clones, 94% recorded once. This specimen consisted of CD4+ T cells from peripheral blood mononuclear cells, obtained in the first trimester of pregnancy. These receptors were taken from a female donor with multiple sclerosis, enrolled in a pregnancy study.

A single count supports this clone. The gene calls are TRBV7-8 and TRBJ1-5, with D possibly TRBD1 on 6 matching bases. The CDR3 sequence is 17 residues long. Germline CDR1 and CDR2: SGHVS and FQNEAQ. The V and J ends lost 0 bases and 4 bases respectively, with 16 bases between them. The CDR3 sequence is CASSLAAGTPVNQPQHF. CDR3 DNA sequence: TGTGCCAGCAGCTTAGCCGCCGGGACACCCGTGAATCAGCCCCAGCATTTT.

This rearrangement joins TRBV9 to TRBJ2-3; D possibly corresponds to TRBD1 (5 bases). The CDR3 runs to 15 residues. Germline loops: CDR1 SGDLS, CDR2 YYNGEE. V was pared by 4 bases and J by 0 bases, with 12 bases between. The CDR3 here is CASSTGLTSTDTQYF. CDR3 nucleotide sequence: TGTGCCAGCAGCACAGGATTAACTAGCACAGATACGCAGTATTTT. The entire variable domain, with the rest obtained from reference TRBV9 and TRBJ2-3, is as follows: DSGVTQTPKHLITATGQRVTLRCSPRSGDLSVYWYQQSLDQGLQFLIQYYNGEERAKGNILERFSAQQFPDLHSELNLSSLELGDSALYFCASSTGLTSTDTQYFGPGTRLTVL.

This clone was counted once. This chain uses TRBV14 with TRBJ2-1, with D unclear. CDR3 length: 13 residues. Germline CDR1 reads SGHDN; CDR2 reads FVKESK. Trimming stripped 1 base from V and 3 bases from J, with 4 bases between. CDR3 sequence (DNA): TGTGCCAGCAGCCAAGCTGTCTACAATGAGCAGTTCTTC. This codes for CASSQAVYNEQFF.

V gene TRBV7-2 combines with J gene TRBJ1-2, with D tentatively TRBD1 (6 bases). The CDR3 is 16 amino acids. Deletions cut 5 bases from V and 0 bases from J, with 16 bases between. Germline V gives CDR1 SGHTA, CDR2 FQGNSA. CDR3 residues: CASSRSLQGTNYGYTF. CDR3 DNA: TGTGCCAGCAGCAGGAGCTTACAGGGTACTAACTATGGCTACACCTTC.

The chain is built from TRBV7-9 and TRBJ1-4, with D hard to call. There are 12 residues in the CDR3. Trimming stripped 3 bases from V and 8 bases from J, with 7 bases between. The V gene's germline CDR1 is SEHNR and CDR2 FQNEAQ (reference sequence). For the CDR3, the DNA is TGTGCCAGCAGCTTTGGAGTGGAAAAACTGTTTTTT. This translates into CASSFGVEKLFF.

The chain employs TRBV7-8 and TRBJ1-1; D not certain. The CDR3 loop spans 16 amino acids. The germline V gene encodes CDR1 SGHVS and CDR2 FQNEAQ. Trimming left V 5 bases short and J 6 bases short, with 22 bases between. DNA for the CDR3: TGTGCCAGCAGCCGACGTTTGGCGTCACGAGGCGCTGAAGCTTTCTTT. Its protein product is CASSRRLASRGAEAFF. The whole variable domain, filled in from reference TRBV7-8 and TRBJ1-1, reads GAGVSQSPRYKVAKRGQDVALRCDPISGHVSLFWYQQALGQGPEFLTYFQNEAQLDKSGLPSDRFFAERPEGSVSTLKIQRTQQEDSAVYLCASSRRLASRGAEAFFGQGTRLTVV.

J is TRBJ1-3 and V is TRBV5-6, with D unclear. Between the trimmed V and J ends, which lost 0 bases and 9 bases, there was a span of 16 bases. Germline V gives CDR1 SGHDT, CDR2 YYEEEE. There are 15 residues in the CDR3. The CDR3 DNA reads TGTGCCAGCAGCTTGGGCAGGAGTTCGCGGGGCACCATATATTTT. This sequence encodes CASSLGRSSRGTIYF.

In the case of this clone: The junction shows a germline mismatch at one end, possibly a read error. This chain uses TRBV6-1 with TRBJ1-1; D is unresolved. The CDR3 is 8 residues long. CDR1 is MNHNS and CDR2 is SASEGT in the germline V gene. DNA for the CDR3: TGTGCCAGCAACTCCCGACACTTT. Protein product: CASNSRHF.

This chain uses TRBV7-2 with TRBJ2-3; 8 bases are shared with TRBD1. The CDR3 has 14 amino acids. J lost 3 bases, V lost 5 bases, and 4 bases had no gene match. Germline lookup yields CDR1 SGHTA and CDR2 FQGNSA. The CDR3 sequence is CASSGGQVTDTQYF. CDR3 DNA: TGTGCCAGCAGCGGGGGACAGGTAACAGATACGCAGTATTTT.

The genes are TRBV10-2 and TRBJ1-6; TRBD1 matches 8 bases. CDR3 length: 15 residues. The V gene's germline CDR1 is WSHSY and CDR2 SAAADI. The V segment lost 10 bases and the J segment 6 bases; nucleotides outside the gene matches: 11. DNA of the CDR3: TGCGCCACCACCGAGTCGGACAGGGTTAATTCACCCCTCCACTTT. As protein: CATTESDRVNSPLHF.

The chain carries TRBV4-2 and TRBJ2-7; unclear D gene. The V gene's germline CDR1 is LGHNA and CDR2 YNFKEQ. Trimming shortened V by 0 bases and J by 3 bases, and 12 bases separated the two germline ends. This CDR3 is built from 15 residues. CDR3 DNA: TGTGCCAGCAGCCAAGAAGGCGGCCTAGACTACGAGCAGTACTTC. This gives the protein CASSQEGGLDYEQYF.

This CDR3 reads CASSSRQDSYEQYF. The CDR3 nucleotides are TGTGCCAGCAGTTCGAGACAGGACTCCTACGAGCAGTACTTC. The genes are TRBV11-2 and TRBJ2-7, with D possibly being TRBD1 (6 bases). The CDR3 covers 14 residues. Germline V gene data show CDR1 as SGHAT and CDR2 as FQNNGV. The V gene lost 6 bases and the J gene lost 0 bases, with 12 bases spanning the gap.

This clone was observed a single time. Here the CDR3 reads CASSLSAGELFF. CDR3 coding DNA: TGTGCCAGCAGCCTCAGTGCCGGGGAGCTGTTTTTT. This chain joins TRBV6-1 and TRBJ2-2; no definite D call. The CDR3 contains 12 residues. V shed 6 bases and J shed 6 bases, with 8 bases lying between them. Germline values: CDR1 MNHNS, CDR2 SASEGT.

The CDR3 reads CASSMEAASSYNSPLHF. DNA for the CDR3: TGTGCCAGTAGTATGGAGGCTGCGAGCTCCTATAATTCACCCCTCCACTTT. J is TRBJ1-6 and V is TRBV19; no reliable D call. CDR3 length: 17 amino acids. Per germline, CDR1 LNHDA and CDR2 SQIVND (reference sequence). Between the trimmed V and J ends, which lost 3 bases and 0 bases, there was a span of 12 bases.

The V and J genes are TRBV9 and TRBJ1-2; D is perhaps TRBD1 (6 bases). Germline CDR1 is SGDLS and CDR2 is YYNGEE. V was cut by 3 bases and J by 4 bases, with 10 bases left in between. The CDR3 runs 13 residues. CDR3 sequence: CASSEGVRYGYTF. The CDR3 region has the DNA TGTGCCAGCAGCGAGGGGGTCCGCTATGGCTACACCTTC.

The rearrangement links TRBV28 to TRBJ1-4, with unresolved D. CDR1 and CDR2 from the germline V gene are MDHEN and SYDVKM. The V end was cut by 3 bases, the J end by 4 bases, with 12 bases between. The CDR3 contains 15 residues. CDR3 amino acids: CASSLSSGLNEKLFF. CDR3 bases: TGTGCCAGCAGTTTGAGCTCAGGACTTAATGAAAAACTGTTTTTT.

The CDR3 region is CASSGLAYEQYF. The CDR3 coding sequence is TGTGCCAGCAGCGGACTAGCCTACGAGCAGTACTTC. The rearrangement uses TRBV2 and TRBJ2-7; 7 bases line up with TRBD2. Germline V gives CDR1 SNHLY, CDR2 FYNNEI. This CDR3 has 12 amino acids. J was trimmed by 2 bases and V by 6 bases; bases with no gene match: 1.

This chain uses TRBV7-9 with TRBJ1-5; TRBD1 might be the D (6 bases). This CDR3 region has 16 residues. Looked up from germline, CDR1 is SEHNR and CDR2 is FQNEAQ (reference sequence). The V and J ends lost 1 base and 0 bases respectively, with 10 bases between them. The CDR3 loop is CASSLEDRYSNQPQHF. The CDR3 coding sequence is TGTGCCAGCAGCTTAGAGGACAGATATAGCAATCAGCCCCAGCATTTT.

The chain combines TRBV10-1 with TRBJ2-7; a possible D gene is TRBD1 (7 bases). Germline loops: CDR1 WNHNN, CDR2 SYGVQD (reference sequence). This CDR3 is built from 12 residues. Trimming cost V 5 bases and J 6 bases, with 11 bases left between them. The CDR3 loop reads CASSSQGGEQYF. The CDR3 coding sequence is TGCGCCAGCAGTAGTCAGGGGGGCGAGCAGTACTTC.

The chain's CDR3 is CASSLDAGGIGELFF. The CDR3 DNA follows: TGCGCCAGCAGCTTGGATGCAGGGGGGATCGGGGAGCTGTTTTTT. The rearrangement joins TRBV5-1 to TRBJ2-2; tentatively, D is TRBD1 (7 bases). The CDR3 covers 15 residues. V was trimmed by 0 bases and J by 7 bases, leaving 13 bases between them. Germline loops: CDR1 SGHRS, CDR2 YFSETQ.

J is TRBJ2-1 and V is TRBV5-1; 12 nucleotides align to TRBD2. The ends lost 1 base at V and 4 bases at J; junction bases unmatched: 9. Germline CDR1 and CDR2: SGHRS and YFSETQ. This CDR3 is 18 amino acids long. This CDR3 reads CASSLSLAGGRTYNEQFF. Written as DNA, the CDR3 is TGCGCCAGCAGCTTGTCACTAGCGGGGGGCAGGACTTACAATGAGCAGTTCTTC. The variable domain in full, with the rest retrieved from reference TRBV5-1 and TRBJ2-1, is KAGVTQTPRYLIKTRGQQVTLSCSPISGHRSVSWYQQTPGQGLQFLFEYFSETQRNKGNFPGRFSGRQFSNSRSEMNVSTLELGDSALYLCASSLSLAGGRTYNEQFFGPGTRLTVL.

This chain joins TRBV9 and TRBJ2-7, with D perhaps matching TRBD1 (6 bases). CDR1 and CDR2 from the germline V gene are SGDLS and YYNGEE. Trimming took off 0 bases at V and 2 bases at J, with 12 bases between the two ends. There are 15 residues in the CDR3. The CDR3 loop reads CASSVGQELPYEQYF. The CDR3 DNA is TGTGCCAGCAGCGTAGGACAGGAGCTACCCTACGAGCAGTACTTC.

This chain connects TRBV29-1 to TRBJ2-4, with D perhaps matching TRBD1 (6 bases). Trimming left V 7 bases short and J 6 bases short, with 16 bases between. Germline V lookup: CDR1 SQVTM, CDR2 ANQGSEA. This CDR3 is 13 amino acids long. CDR3 DNA sequence: TGCAGCGCTAGTACAGGGATGGGAAACATTCAGTACTTC. Amino acids: CSASTGMGNIQYF. Complete variable domain (other parts from reference TRBV29-1 and TRBJ2-4): SAVISQKPSRDICQRGTSLTIQCQVDSQVTMMFWYRQQPGQSLTLIATANQGSEATYESGFVIDKFPISRPNLTFSTLTVSNMSPEDSSIYLCSASTGMGNIQYFGAGTRLSVL.

This chain joins TRBV5-4 and TRBJ2-3; 9 bases align to TRBD2. There are 14 residues in the CDR3. Germline CDR1 reads SGHNT; CDR2 reads YYREEE (reference sequence). V trimming: 2 bases; J trimming: 4 bases; junction bases outside the gene matches: 2. The CDR3 DNA follows: TGTGCCAGCAGCTTTGGCGGGGGGGCAGATACGCAGTATTTT. Translated: CASSFGGGADTQYF.

V usage is TRBV7-3 and J usage is TRBJ2-5, with 7 bases fitting TRBD2. Germline CDR1 and CDR2: SGHTA and FQGTGA. J lost 3 bases, V lost 1 base, and 2 bases had no gene match. This CDR3 has 14 amino acids. For the CDR3, the DNA is TGTGCCAGCAGCTTAATGGGAGGGAAAGAGACCCAGTACTTC. Its translation: CASSLMGGKETQYF.

J is TRBJ2-4 and V is TRBV5-1, with D possibly matching TRBD2 (6 bases). The germline CDR1 and CDR2 sequences are SGHRS and YFSETQ. V was shortened by 3 bases and J by 0 bases, with 25 bases between the two germline ends. This CDR3 spans 20 amino acids. The CDR3 nucleotides read TGCGCCAGCAGCTCTCCCGCGGGAACGCCTAGCGTCCTAGCCAAAAACATTCAGTACTTC. Translating gives CASSSPAGTPSVLAKNIQYF.

The gene calls are TRBV10-3 and TRBJ2-7; 8 bases align to TRBD1. The CDR3 has 14 residues. Germline V lookup: CDR1 ENHRY, CDR2 SYGVKD. The V and J ends lost 5 bases and 5 bases, in that order; junction bases with no gene match: 8. The CDR3 DNA reads as TGTGCCATCAGTTCCACGACAGGGGCCCACGAGCAGTACTTC. Protein sequence: CAISSTTGAHEQYF.

The J gene is TRBJ1-5, the V gene TRBV10-3; D perhaps matches TRBD1 (5 bases). The CDR3 length is 14 residues. Germline V lookup: CDR1 ENHRY, CDR2 SYGVKD. V was pared by 5 bases and J by 3 bases, with 11 bases between. The CDR3 DNA reads TGTGCCATCAGTCCCGACAGTTCCAATCAGCCCCAGCATTTT. This encodes CAISPDSSNQPQHF.

The chain couples TRBV27 to TRBJ1-6; the D is unclear. V shed 2 bases and J shed 0 bases, with 14 bases lying between them. Germline CDR1 MNHEY, CDR2 SMNVEV (reference sequence). The CDR3 is made up of 18 amino acids. The CDR3 DNA reads as TGTGCCAGCAGTTTAGCCCCTCCTACCCCCTCCTATAATTCACCCCTCCACTTT. Translated: CASSLAPPTPSYNSPLHF.